This section outlines one T cell receptor (beta chain) sequence together with its context. The data were obtained in a study of blood T cell repertoires in COVID-19. Sequenced by immunoSEQ multiplex PCR; TCRdb stores in-frame clones only, minus some. The repertoire holds under 250,000 clones, with approximately 83% as singletons. Germline V gene lookup returns CDR1 SGHAT and CDR2 FQNNGV. With V trimmed by 5 bases and J by 2 bases, 15 bases remained unmatched. This CDR3 contains 18 residues. The sequencing input was peripheral blood. The source is a woman aged 60-70 years with acute or convalescent COVID-19. The chain carries TRBV11-2 and TRBJ1-1; 9 bases line up with TRBD1. This CDR3 reads CASSGSGQGIEYNTEAFF. The CDR3 DNA sequence: TGTGCCAGCAGCGGCTCGGGACAGGGTATTGAGTATAACACTGAAGCTTTCTTT.